Listed below are T cell receptor beta chains from one sample, sequenced in a study of blood T cells in healthy people across ages. TCRdb re-analysed the 5' RACE reads in MiXCR, keeping a single row per CDR3 protein. In the table there are 2 million or so distinct CDR3 sequences, roughly 50% of which are singletons. Sequenced material: blood. Source of these receptors: a woman aged 40-49 years in good health. The CDR3 runs from the conserved cysteine through the conserved F or W. The size entry is marked missing in some rows and otherwise reads once, few, many or a size class.

clone_size,v_call,cdr3_aa
NA,TRBV27,CASRSQGAFHGYTF
NA,TRBV5-6,CASSLTNRGAFF
once,TRBV12-3/TRBV12-4,CASSRRTGGRSNQPQHF
NA,TRBV6-1,CASSVQGNNYGYTF
few,TRBV2,CASSALGGYTF
NA,TRBV6-5,CASSYSVLAGAYEQYF
few,TRBV20-1,CSASPTGGGFEETQYF
NA,TRBV10-3,CAIRDRGNYGYTF
few,TRBV6-2/TRBV6-3,CASSYSRPAGGPDTQYF
NA,TRBV13,CASSFSRTGDNQPQHF
NA,TRBV12-3/TRBV12-4,CAGSHHSSPLHF
few,TRBV20-1,CSAPGASGYYEQYF
many,TRBV29-1,CSVDRSGTGGTQYF
once,TRBV20-1,CSARVSIAKTIQYF
NA,TRBV9,CASSSTTAEQFF
NA,TRBV27,CASSSQGDALPQHF
once,TRBV21-1,CASSKIREASTEAFF
NA,TRBV28,CASSFLLQGGGYTF
NA,TRBV24-1,CATSDSKTVQFF
NA,TRBV6-1,CASTEALAGGRTQYF
NA,TRBV11-2,CASSVVGAYEQYF
NA,TRBV12-3/TRBV12-4,CASSLLAGGPFNEQFF
NA,TRBV28,CVSSLYAGGSYNEQFF
NA,TRBV9,CASSVKVRGIHEQFF
few,TRBV6-2/TRBV6-3,CASRDSVYEQYF
few,TRBV9,CASSVKGQGTDTQYF
NA,TRBV28,CASSLPGGAKQYF
few,TRBV12-3/TRBV12-4,CASSFGRGNVLTF
NA,TRBV6-1,CASSVRPNEQYF
NA,TRBV7-9,CASSLVAWGSSYEQYF
NA,TRBV6-1,CASSDVGQGLNYGYTF
NA,TRBV2,CASSVPGGYGYTF
NA,TRBV20-1,CSASKGAENTEAFF
NA,TRBV27,CASTSGTYHSPLHF
NA,TRBV6-1,CASSPISQGYPINQPQHF
NA,TRBV29-1,CSVPGYSGELFF
NA,TRBV7-2,CASSLQPSGGGAYEQYF
NA,TRBV20-1,CSAVGLGRTDYGYTF
NA,TRBV27,CASSLNPGSSGANVLTF
once,TRBV4-2,CASSQPSGADGYTF
NA,TRBV14,CASSQDTTPWETQYF
NA,TRBV4-2,CASSQETLAGGSGEQFF
NA,TRBV12-3/TRBV12-4,CASSWGQGHSYEQYF
NA,TRBV7-2,CASSPRVIPSYNEQFF
NA,TRBV7-9,CASSPNAGSYEQYF
NA,TRBV28,CTSSNRVDQPQHF
NA,TRBV6-2/TRBV6-3,CASSRYHMNTEAFF
once,TRBV6-5,CASSYSISWTDTDTQYF
NA,TRBV9,CASALPEVDTQYF
few,TRBV20-1,CSARVGLSYEQYF
NA,TRBV2,CASRSSGGAYSETQYF
few,TRBV5-1,CASRTSGGAWEQFF
NA,TRBV6-5,CASRTGTGGSTDTQYF
NA,TRBV5-5,CASNRPGDRLDTQYF
NA,TRBV12-3/TRBV12-4,CASSLFWGEQFF
few,TRBV20-1,CSARDSVTGHGYTF